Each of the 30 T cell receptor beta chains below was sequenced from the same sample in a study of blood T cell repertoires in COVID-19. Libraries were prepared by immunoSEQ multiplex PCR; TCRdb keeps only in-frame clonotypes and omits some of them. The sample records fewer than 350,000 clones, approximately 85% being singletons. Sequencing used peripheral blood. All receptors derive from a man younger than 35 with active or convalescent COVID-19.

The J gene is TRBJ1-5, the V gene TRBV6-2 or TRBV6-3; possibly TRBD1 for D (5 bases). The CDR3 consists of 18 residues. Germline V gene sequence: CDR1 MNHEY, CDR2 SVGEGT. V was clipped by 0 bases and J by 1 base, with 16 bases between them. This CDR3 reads CASSYSSKGWVSNQPQHF. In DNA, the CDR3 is TGTGCCAGCAGTTACTCGAGTAAGGGGTGGGTGAGCAATCAGCCCCAGCATTTT.

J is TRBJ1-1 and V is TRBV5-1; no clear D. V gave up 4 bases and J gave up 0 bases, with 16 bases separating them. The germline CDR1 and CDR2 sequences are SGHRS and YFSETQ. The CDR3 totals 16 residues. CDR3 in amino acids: CASSARDILMNTEAFF. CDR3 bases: TGCGCCAGCAGCGCCCGGGATATACTAATGAACACTGAAGCTTTCTTT.

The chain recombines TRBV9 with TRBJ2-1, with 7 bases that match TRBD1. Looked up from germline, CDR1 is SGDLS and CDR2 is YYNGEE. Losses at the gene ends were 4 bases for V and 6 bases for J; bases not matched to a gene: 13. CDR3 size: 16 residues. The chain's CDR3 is CASSSTTGLAVNEQFF. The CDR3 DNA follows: TGTGCCAGCAGCTCAACGACAGGGCTGGCCGTCAATGAGCAGTTCTTC.

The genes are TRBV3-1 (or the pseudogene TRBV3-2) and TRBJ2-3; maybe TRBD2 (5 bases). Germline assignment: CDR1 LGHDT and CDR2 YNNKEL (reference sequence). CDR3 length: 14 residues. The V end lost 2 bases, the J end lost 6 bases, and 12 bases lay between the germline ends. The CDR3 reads CASSQPTRSDTQYF. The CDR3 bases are TGTGCCAGCAGCCAACCCACTAGATCTGATACGCAGTATTTT.

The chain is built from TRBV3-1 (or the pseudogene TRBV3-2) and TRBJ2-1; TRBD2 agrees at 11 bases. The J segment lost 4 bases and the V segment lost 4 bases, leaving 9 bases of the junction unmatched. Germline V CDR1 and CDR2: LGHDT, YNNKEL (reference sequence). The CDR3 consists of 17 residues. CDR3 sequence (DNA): TGTGCCAGCAGCCGATACCTTAGCGGGGGGGGATACAATGAGCAGTTCTTC. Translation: CASSRYLSGGGYNEQFF.

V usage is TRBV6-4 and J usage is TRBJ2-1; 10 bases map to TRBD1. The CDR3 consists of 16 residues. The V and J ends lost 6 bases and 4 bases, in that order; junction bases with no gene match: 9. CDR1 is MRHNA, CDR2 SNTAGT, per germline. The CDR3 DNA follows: TGTGCCAGCAGGAAACGAGGACAGGGGGAGTACAATGAGCAGTTCTTC. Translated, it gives CASRKRGQGEYNEQFF.

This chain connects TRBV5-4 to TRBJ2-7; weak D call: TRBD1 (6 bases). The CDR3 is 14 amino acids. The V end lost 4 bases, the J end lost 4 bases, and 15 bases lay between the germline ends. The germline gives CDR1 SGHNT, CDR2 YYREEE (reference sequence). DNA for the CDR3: TGTGCCAGCAGCCACCCCCGGGACATTTACGAGCAGTACTTC. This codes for CASSHPRDIYEQYF.

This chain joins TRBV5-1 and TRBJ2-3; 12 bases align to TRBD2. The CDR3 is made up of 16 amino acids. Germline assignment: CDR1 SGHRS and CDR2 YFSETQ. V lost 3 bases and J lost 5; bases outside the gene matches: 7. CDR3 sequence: CASSSPLAGGLDTQYF. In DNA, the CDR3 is TGCGCCAGCAGCTCACCTCTAGCGGGGGGGTTAGATACGCAGTATTTT.

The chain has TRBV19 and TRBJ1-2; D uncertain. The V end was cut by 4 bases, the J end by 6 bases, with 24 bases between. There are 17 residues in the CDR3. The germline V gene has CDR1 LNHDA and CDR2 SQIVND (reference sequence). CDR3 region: CASSRRVELRMPDGYTF. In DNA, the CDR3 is TGTGCCAGTAGTAGGCGGGTGGAACTTCGAATGCCGGATGGCTACACCTTC. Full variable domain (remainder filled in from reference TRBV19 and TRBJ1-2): DGGITQSPKYLFRKEGQNVTLSCEQNLNHDAMYWYRQDPGQGLRLIYYSQIVNDFQKGDIAEGYSVSREKKESFPLTVTSAQKNPTAFYLCASSRRVELRMPDGYTFGSGTRLTVV.

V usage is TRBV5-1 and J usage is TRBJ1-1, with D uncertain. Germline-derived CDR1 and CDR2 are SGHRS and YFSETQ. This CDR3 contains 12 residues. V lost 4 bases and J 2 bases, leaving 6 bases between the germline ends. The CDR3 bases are TGCGCCAGCAGCCTAGCTAACACTGAAGCTTTCTTT. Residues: CASSLANTEAFF.

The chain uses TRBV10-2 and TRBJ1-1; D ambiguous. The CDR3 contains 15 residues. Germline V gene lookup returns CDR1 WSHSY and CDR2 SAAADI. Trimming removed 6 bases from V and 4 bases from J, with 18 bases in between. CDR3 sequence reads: CASREGRGESTEAFF. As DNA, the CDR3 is TGCGCCAGCAGGGAAGGTCGCGGGGAGAGCACTGAAGCTTTCTTT.

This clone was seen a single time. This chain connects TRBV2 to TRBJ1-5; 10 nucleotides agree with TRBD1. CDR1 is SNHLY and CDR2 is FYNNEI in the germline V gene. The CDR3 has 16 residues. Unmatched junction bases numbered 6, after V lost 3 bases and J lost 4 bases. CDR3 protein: CASSDGTGAGNQPQHF. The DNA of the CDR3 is TGTGCCAGCAGTGATGGGACAGGGGCAGGGAATCAGCCCCAGCATTTT.

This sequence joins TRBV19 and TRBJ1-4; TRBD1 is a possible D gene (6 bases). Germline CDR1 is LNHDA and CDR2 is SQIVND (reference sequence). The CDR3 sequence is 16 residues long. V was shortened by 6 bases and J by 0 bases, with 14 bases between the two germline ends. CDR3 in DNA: TGTGCCAGTAGCCCGGACAGAATAACAACTAATGAAAAACTGTTTTTT. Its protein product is CASSPDRITTNEKLFF.

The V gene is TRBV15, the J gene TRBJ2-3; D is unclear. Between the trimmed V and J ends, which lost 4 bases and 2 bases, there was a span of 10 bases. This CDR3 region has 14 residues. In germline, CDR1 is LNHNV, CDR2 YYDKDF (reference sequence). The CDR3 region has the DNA TGTGCCACCAGCAACCCGACTGTCACAGATACGCAGTATTTT. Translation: CATSNPTVTDTQYF.

The CDR3 nucleotides read TGTGCCAGCAAGGGTGGACACAGTCCTTATAGCAATCAGCCCCAGCATTTT. Residues: CASKGGHSPYSNQPQHF. The chain couples TRBV27 to TRBJ1-5, with TRBD1 as a possible D gene (5 bases). V gave up 7 bases and J gave up 0 bases, with 19 bases separating them. Germline CDR1 MNHEY, CDR2 SMNVEV (reference sequence). The CDR3 is 17 residues long.

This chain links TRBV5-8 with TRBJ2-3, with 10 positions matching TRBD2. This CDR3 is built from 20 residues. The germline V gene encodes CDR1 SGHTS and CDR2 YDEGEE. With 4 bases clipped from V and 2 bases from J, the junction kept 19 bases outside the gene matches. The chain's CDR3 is CASSPPRGSGGTYFTDTQYF. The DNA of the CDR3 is TGTGCCAGCAGCCCCCCCCGAGGTAGCGGGGGGACTTACTTCACAGATACGCAGTATTTT.

The CDR3 DNA is TGTGCCACCAGCGGCGAGGGAGGGGTGGATACGCAGTATTTT. This translates into CATSGEGGVDTQYF. The rearrangement links TRBV15 to TRBJ2-3; 7 positions match TRBD2. With V trimmed by 5 bases and J by 6 bases, 8 bases remained unmatched. CDR3 length: 14 residues. Germline CDR1 and CDR2: LNHNV and YYDKDF (reference sequence).

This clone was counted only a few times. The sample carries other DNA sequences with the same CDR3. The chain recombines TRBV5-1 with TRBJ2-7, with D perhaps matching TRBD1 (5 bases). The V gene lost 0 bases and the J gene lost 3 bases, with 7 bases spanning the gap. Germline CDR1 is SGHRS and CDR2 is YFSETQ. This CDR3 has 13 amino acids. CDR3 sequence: CASSLGQIYEQYF. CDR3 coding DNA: TGCGCCAGCAGCTTGGGACAGATCTACGAGCAGTACTTC.

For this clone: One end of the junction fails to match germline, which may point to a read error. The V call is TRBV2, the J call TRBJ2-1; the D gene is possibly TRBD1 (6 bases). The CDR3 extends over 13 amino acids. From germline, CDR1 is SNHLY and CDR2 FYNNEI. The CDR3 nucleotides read TGTGCCAGCACTGAAGACAGGATAAATGAGCAGTTCTTC. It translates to CASTEDRINEQFF.

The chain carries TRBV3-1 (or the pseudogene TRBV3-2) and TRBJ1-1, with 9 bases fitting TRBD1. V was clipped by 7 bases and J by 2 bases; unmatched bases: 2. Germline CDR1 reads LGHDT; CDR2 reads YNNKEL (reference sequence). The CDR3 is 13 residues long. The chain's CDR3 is CASTDRGNTEAFF. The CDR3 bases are TGTGCCAGCACGGACAGGGGTAACACTGAAGCTTTCTTT.

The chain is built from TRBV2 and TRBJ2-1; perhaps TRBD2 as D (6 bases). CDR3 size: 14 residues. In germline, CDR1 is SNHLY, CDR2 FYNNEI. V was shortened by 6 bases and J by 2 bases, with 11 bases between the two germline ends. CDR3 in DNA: TGTGCCAGCAGGGTCGGGGGTCCCTACAATGAGCAGTTCTTC. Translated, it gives CASRVGGPYNEQFF.

The CDR3 reads CASSGRTGYYGYTF. CDR3 nucleotides: TGTGCCAGCAGCGGCCGGACAGGGTACTATGGCTACACCTTC. This rearrangement joins TRBV5-6 to TRBJ1-2, with 8 bases matching TRBD1. This CDR3 has 14 residues. CDR1 is SGHDT, CDR2 YYEEEE, per germline. V was pared by 4 bases and J by 3 bases, with 5 bases of the junction left unmatched.

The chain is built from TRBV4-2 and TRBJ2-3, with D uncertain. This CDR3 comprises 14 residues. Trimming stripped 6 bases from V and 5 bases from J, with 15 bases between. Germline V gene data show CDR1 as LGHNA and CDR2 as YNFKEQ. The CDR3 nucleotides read TGTGCCAGCAGTAAAAGCGCTCCCGGAGATACGCAGTATTTT. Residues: CASSKSAPGDTQYF.

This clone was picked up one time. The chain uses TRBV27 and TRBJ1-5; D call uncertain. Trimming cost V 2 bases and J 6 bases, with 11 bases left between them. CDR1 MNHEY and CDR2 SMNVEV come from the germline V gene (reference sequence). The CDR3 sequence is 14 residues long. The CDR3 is CASSLPHSVQPQHF. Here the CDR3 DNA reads TGTGCCAGCAGTTTACCCCACTCGGTTCAGCCCCAGCATTTT.

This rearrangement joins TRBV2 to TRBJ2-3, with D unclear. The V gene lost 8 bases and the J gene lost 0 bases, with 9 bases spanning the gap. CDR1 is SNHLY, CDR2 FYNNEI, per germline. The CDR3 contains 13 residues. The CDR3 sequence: CASESISTDTQYF. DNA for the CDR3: TGTGCCAGCGAATCTATTAGCACAGATACGCAGTATTTT.

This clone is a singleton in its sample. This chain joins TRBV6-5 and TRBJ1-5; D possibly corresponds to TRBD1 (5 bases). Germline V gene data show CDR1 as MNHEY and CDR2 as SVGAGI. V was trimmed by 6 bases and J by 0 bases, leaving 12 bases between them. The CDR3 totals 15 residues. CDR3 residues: CASRPGLYSNQPQHF. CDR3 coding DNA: TGTGCCAGCAGACCGGGACTCTATAGCAATCAGCCCCAGCATTTT.

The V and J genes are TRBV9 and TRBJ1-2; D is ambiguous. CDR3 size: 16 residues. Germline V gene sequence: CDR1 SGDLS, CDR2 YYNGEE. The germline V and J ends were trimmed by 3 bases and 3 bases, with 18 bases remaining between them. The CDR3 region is CASSGGGVTTYYGYTF. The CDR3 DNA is TGTGCCAGCAGCGGCGGCGGAGTTACCACTTACTATGGCTACACCTTC.

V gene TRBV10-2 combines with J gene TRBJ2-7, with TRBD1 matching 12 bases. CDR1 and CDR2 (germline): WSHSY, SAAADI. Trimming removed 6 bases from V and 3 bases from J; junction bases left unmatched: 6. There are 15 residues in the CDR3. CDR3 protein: CASRPRDRGLYEQYF. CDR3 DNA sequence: TGCGCCAGCAGGCCCCGGGACAGGGGGCTCTACGAGCAGTACTTC.

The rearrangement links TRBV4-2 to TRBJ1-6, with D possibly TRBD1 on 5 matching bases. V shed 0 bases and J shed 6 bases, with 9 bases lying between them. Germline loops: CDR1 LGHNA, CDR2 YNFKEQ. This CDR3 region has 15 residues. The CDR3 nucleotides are TGTGCCAGCAGCCAAGACGGGCAGGGTAATTCACCCCTCCACTTT. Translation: CASSQDGQGNSPLHF.

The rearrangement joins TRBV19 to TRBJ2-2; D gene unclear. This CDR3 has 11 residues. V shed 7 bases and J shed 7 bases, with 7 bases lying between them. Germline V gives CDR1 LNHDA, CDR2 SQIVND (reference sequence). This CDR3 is CASIAYGELFF. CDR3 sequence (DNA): TGTGCCAGTATCGCCTACGGGGAGCTGTTTTTT.